This TCR beta chain was captured in a study of graft-versus-host responses after intestinal transplantation. Study conclusions and caveats: Graft-versus-host to host-versus-graft clonal ratios in allografts were high in patients with graft-donor T cell macrochimerism.

Produced via immunoSEQ multiplex PCR; TCRdb's table is partial and in-frame only. Altogether tens of thousands of clones are present, around 89% being singletons, with the ten largest covering roughly 4%. This CDR3 region has 14 residues. V was cut by 11 bases and J by 10 bases, with 21 bases left in between. From germline, CDR1 is SEHNR and CDR2 FQNEAQ (reference sequence). Comment on this clone: Its specificity is not known.

This specimen consisted of unstimulated CD8+ T cells sorted from spleen or lymph node cells, obtained before transplant. The V and J genes are TRBV7-9 and TRBJ1-6, with D possibly being TRBD1 (5 bases). The sequence derives from a human donor who was the organ donor for an intestinal transplant. This chain's CDR3 is CAGNPGGAGSPLHF. DNA of the CDR3: TGTGCCGGGAATCCGGGAGGGGCGGGGTCACCCCTCCACTTT.